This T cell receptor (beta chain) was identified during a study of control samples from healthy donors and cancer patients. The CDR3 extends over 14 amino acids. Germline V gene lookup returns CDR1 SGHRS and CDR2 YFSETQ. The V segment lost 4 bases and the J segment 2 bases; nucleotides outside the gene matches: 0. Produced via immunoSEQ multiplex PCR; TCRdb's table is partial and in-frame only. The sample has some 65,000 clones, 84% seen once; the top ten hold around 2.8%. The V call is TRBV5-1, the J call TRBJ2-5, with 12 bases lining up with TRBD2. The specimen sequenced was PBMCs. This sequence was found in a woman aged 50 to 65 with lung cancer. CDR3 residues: CASSGTSGQETQYF. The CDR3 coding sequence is TGCGCCAGCAGCGGGACTAGCGGGCAAGAGACCCAGTACTTC.